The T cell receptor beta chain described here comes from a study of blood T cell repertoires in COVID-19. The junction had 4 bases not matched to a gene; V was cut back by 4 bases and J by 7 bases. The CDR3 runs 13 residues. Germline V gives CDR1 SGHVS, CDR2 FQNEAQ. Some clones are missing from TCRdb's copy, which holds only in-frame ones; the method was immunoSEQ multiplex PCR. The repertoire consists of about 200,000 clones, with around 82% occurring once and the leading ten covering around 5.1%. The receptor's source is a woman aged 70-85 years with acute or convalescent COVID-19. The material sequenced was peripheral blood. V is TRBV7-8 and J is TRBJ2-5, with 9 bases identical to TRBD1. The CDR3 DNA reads TGTGCCAGCAGCTGGACAGGGGCGGGGACCCAGTACTTC. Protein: CASSWTGAGTQYF.